This TCR beta chain was documented in a study of cytomegalovirus exposure and HLA in healthy donors. Study conclusions and caveats: For most TCR beta V segments, an earlier analysis put the productive rate at about 90% or about 30% of the time.

Deletions cut 3 bases from V and 8 bases from J, with 16 bases between. CDR1 and CDR2 from the germline V gene are SEHNR and FQNEAQ (reference sequence). This CDR3 region has 14 residues. Details on this clone: Its antigen is still unknown.

Primers for the PCR totalled 60 Vbeta and 13 Jbeta. Generated by immunoSEQ multiplex PCR, the TCRdb table keeps only in-frame clones and is missing some. The table shows 73,000 or so clones, with roughly 77% occurring only once. Specimen: PBMCs. The receptor was derived from a human donor in good health. The genes are TRBV7-9 and TRBJ1-2; no reliable D call. In DNA, the CDR3 is TGTGCCAGCAGCTTCGATAGAGATTCGGGAGGCTACACCTTC. Translation: CASSFDRDSGGYTF.